The rows below give T cell receptor beta chains drawn from one sample of a study of cytomegalovirus exposure and HLA in healthy donors. Only in-frame clones appear in the TCRdb table, and some are missing; sequencing was by immunoSEQ multiplex PCR. Found here are over 80,000 clones, around 84% of them singletons; the top ten hold around 3.2%. The sample was PBMCs. These receptors all stem from a woman aged 40-49 years in good health and CMV-seronegative. Both conserved end residues are part of each CDR3. The D gene is left open where the match is weak. Size tells how often a clone was seen (once, few, many) or the class of an expanded clone, and some rows leave it out.

clone_size	v_call	j_call	d_call	cdr3_nt	cdr3_aa
NA	TRBV19	TRBJ2-2	NA	TGTGCCAGTAAACTTCTCCCCGGGGAGCTGTTTTTT	CASKLLPGELFF
few	TRBV14	TRBJ1-6	TRBD1	TGTGCCAGCAGCCAGACAGGGTTCCGTTCACCCCTCCACTTT	CASSQTGFRSPLHF
NA	TRBV21-1	TRBJ2-5	NA	TGTGCCAGCAGCAAGACAGAAGAGACCCAGTACTTC	CASSKTEETQYF
NA	TRBV14	TRBJ1-1	TRBD1	TGTGCCAGCAGCCAACGACAGGGAGTCACTGAAGCTTTCTTT	CASSQRQGVTEAFF
once	TRBV7-8	TRBJ2-7	NA	TGTGCCAGCAGCTTAGGGGCAGGGGACGAGCAGTACTTC	CASSLGAGDEQYF
NA	TRBV6-6	TRBJ1-1	TRBD1	TGTGCCAGCAATACAGGGGGCGGGGCGAACACTGAAGCTTTCTTT	CASNTGGGANTEAFF
few	TRBV6-5	TRBJ1-2	NA	TGTGCCAGCAGTAGGGGGGGCTCCGGCTATGGCTACACCTTC	CASSRGGSGYGYTF
NA	TRBV27	TRBJ2-7	NA	TGTGCCAGCAGAAAACAGGGTGCCCACGAGCAGTACTTC	CASRKQGAHEQYF
NA	TRBV6-5	TRBJ1-2	TRBD1	TGTGCCAGCAGTAAACAGGGGAACCATGGCTACACCTTC	CASSKQGNHGYTF
NA	TRBV4-1	TRBJ2-3	TRBD2	TGCGCCAGCAGTCGAGGACTAGCGATCCCAGATACGCAGTATTTT	CASSRGLAIPDTQYF
NA	TRBV5-6	TRBJ1-1	TRBD1	TGTGCCAGCAGAAGACAGGGAAGGAACACTGAAGCTTTCTTT	CASRRQGRNTEAFF
NA	TRBV29-1	TRBJ2-7	NA	TGCAGCGTTGAACGCGGGTTGGAGCAGTACTTC	CSVERGLEQYF
NA	TRBV25-1	TRBJ2-1	TRBD2	TGTGCCAGCAGTGAATTCGGCGGGAGTTTCAACAATGAGCAGTTCTTC	CASSEFGGSFNNEQFF
NA	TRBV7-9	TRBJ1-4	TRBD1	TGTGCCAGCAGCCTAGGACAGGATAATGAAAAACTGTTTTTT	CASSLGQDNEKLFF
NA	TRBV27	TRBJ2-1	TRBD2	TGTGCCAGCAGCTGGACTAGCGGGAGGAGTGAGCAGTTCTTC	CASSWTSGRSEQFF
NA	TRBV11-2	TRBJ1-2	TRBD1	TGTGCCAGCAGCCAAACAGGGGTGCATGGCTACACCTTC	CASSQTGVHGYTF
NA	TRBV5-1	TRBJ2-1	TRBD2	TGCGCCAGCAGCCCGACTAGCGGGAGTTGGGGCAATGAGCAGTTCTTC	CASSPTSGSWGNEQFF
NA	TRBV11-2	TRBJ1-2	NA	TGTGCCAGCAGTCGAGCGGGGAACTATGGCTACACCTTC	CASSRAGNYGYTF
NA	TRBV28	TRBJ2-7	NA	TGTGCCAGCAGTTTTTTAGACACATCGAGCTCCTACGAGCAGTACTTC	CASSFLDTSSSYEQYF
NA	TRBV6-5	TRBJ1-5	NA	TGTGCCGCCAAGGGGGTCGGTCGTCTTAATCAGCCCCAGCATTTT	CAAKGVGRLNQPQHF
NA	TRBV6-1	TRBJ1-5	NA	TGTGCCAGCAAGGTGGGCAGGGGAGGCAATCAGCCCCAGCATTTT	CASKVGRGGNQPQHF
NA	TRBV30	TRBJ2-3	NA	TGTGCCTGGAGTGTAGGACTTGGAGATACGCAGTATTTT	CAWSVGLGDTQYF
NA	TRBV28	TRBJ1-2	NA	TGTGCCAGCCAATCGGGGGGAGGATATGGCTACACCTTC	CASQSGGGYGYTF
once	TRBV7-2	TRBJ1-2	TRBD1	TGTGCCAGCAGCCGCCTTGGAGGAACAGGGACAGATGGCTACACCTTC	CASSRLGGTGTDGYTF
NA	TRBV18	TRBJ1-2	NA	TGTGCCAGCTCACCACGAGAAGGTCTAGATGGCTACACCTTC	CASSPREGLDGYTF
NA	TRBV7-2	TRBJ1-4	TRBD1	TGTGCCAGCAGCTTGTCGGACAGGGGAGTTGAAAAACTGTTTTTT	CASSLSDRGVEKLFF
few	TRBV9	TRBJ1-4	TRBD1	TGTGCCAGCAGCCTAGGGACAGGGCTAACAACTAATGAAAAACTGTTTTTT	CASSLGTGLTTNEKLFF
NA	TRBV16	TRBJ2-7	NA	TGTGCCAGCAGCCAATCTCTACCGGGGGAGCAGTACTTC	CASSQSLPGEQYF
NA	TRBV4-3	TRBJ2-7	TRBD1	TGCGCCAGCAGCCGCCGGACAGGTGGCTCCTACGAGCAGTACTTC	CASSRRTGGSYEQYF
once	TRBV6-6	TRBJ2-1	TRBD2	TGTGCCAGCAGCGGACTAGCGGACAATGAGCAGTTCTTC	CASSGLADNEQFF
once	TRBV19	TRBJ2-5	NA	TGTGCCAGTAGTATTGGTAAAGGGAGAGAGACCCAGTACTTC	CASSIGKGRETQYF
NA	TRBV19	TRBJ1-5	NA	TGTGCCAGTAGTCAAGGGGGTCCAGGGGACCTCAATCAGCCCCAGCATTTT	CASSQGGPGDLNQPQHF
few	TRBV6-5	TRBJ1-1	TRBD1	TGTGCCAGCAGTGTGGACAGGAGTGAAGCTTTCTTT	CASSVDRSEAFF
few	TRBV6-6	TRBJ1-2	NA	TGTGCCAGCAGTCGGGAGCCTACTTATGGCTACACCTTC	CASSREPTYGYTF
NA	TRBV7-2	TRBJ2-7	TRBD2	TGTGCCAGCACACTAGCGGGCTCCTACGAGCAGTACTTC	CASTLAGSYEQYF
NA	TRBV6-5	TRBJ2-7	NA	TGTGCCAGCATCAAGCCTGGGAGTAACTACGAGCAGTACTTC	CASIKPGSNYEQYF
NA	TRBV29-1	TRBJ2-2	TRBD2	TGCAGCGTTCTAGCGGGAGCAGTTGGAACCGGGGAGCTGTTTTTT	CSVLAGAVGTGELFF
NA	TRBV15	TRBJ1-4	NA	TGTGCCACCAGCACCCCACATGCAACTAATGAAAAACTGTTTTTT	CATSTPHATNEKLFF
NA	TRBV9	TRBJ2-7	NA	TGTGCCAGCAGCGCCGTTGGGGCGGGGTCCTACGAGCAGTACTTC	CASSAVGAGSYEQYF
few	TRBV10-3	TRBJ1-2	TRBD1	TGTGCCATCAGTGTGGACAGGGCAATGGAGGGCTACACCTTC	CAISVDRAMEGYTF
NA	TRBV2	TRBJ2-7	TRBD2	TGTGCCAGCGGACTAGCGGGGACCTACGAGCAGTACTTC	CASGLAGTYEQYF
NA	TRBV28	TRBJ2-7	NA	TGTGCCAGCAGTTTCAGGGGATCAGGGCAGTACTTC	CASSFRGSGQYF
NA	TRBV6-4	TRBJ2-1	NA	TGTGCCAGCAGTCCGGGAGAGACTGGGAATGAGCAGTTCTTC	CASSPGETGNEQFF
NA	TRBV6-4	TRBJ2-1	NA	TGTGCCAGCAGCGACTTTGCAGGGACTGGATTATACAATGAGCAGTTCTTC	CASSDFAGTGLYNEQFF
NA	TRBV20-1	TRBJ2-5	NA	TGCAGTGCTCGAGGGGGAGTGACCCAGTACTTC	CSARGGVTQYF
NA	TRBV9	TRBJ2-2	NA	TGTGCCAGCAGCGTAACCGCATCGGAGACCGGGGAGCTGTTTTTT	CASSVTASETGELFF
NA	TRBV11-2	TRBJ2-1	TRBD2	TGTGCCAGCAGCTTAGGCGGACTAGAAGACTACAATGAGCAGTTCTTC	CASSLGGLEDYNEQFF
few	TRBV7-3	TRBJ1-3	NA	TGTGCCAGCAGCCTCTGGCAGGGTACCGACACCATATATTTT	CASSLWQGTDTIYF
NA	TRBV7-9	TRBJ2-3	TRBD2	TGTGCCAGCAGCGTCCGAGCGGGGGGGTCAGATACGCAGTATTTT	CASSVRAGGSDTQYF
once	TRBV4-1	TRBJ1-5	NA	TGCGCCAGCAGCCAAGATCGAAAAGGGAGTCGACTTAGTGGCCAGCCCCAGCATTTT	CASSQDRKGSRLSGQPQHF
NA	TRBV9	TRBJ1-2	NA	TGTGCCAGCAGCGTAGGGTCGGACGGAGGGAACTATGGCTACACCTTC	CASSVGSDGGNYGYTF
NA	TRBV29-1	TRBJ2-5	TRBD2	TGCAGCGTTGGCCTAGCGGGAGAAGGCCAAGAGACCCAGTACTTC	CSVGLAGEGQETQYF
NA	TRBV6-1	TRBJ2-2	NA	TGTGCCAGCGACTCGGCGGGATTCACCGGGGAGCTGTTTTTT	CASDSAGFTGELFF
NA	TRBV28	TRBJ1-2	TRBD1	TGTGCCAGCAGTTCGGGCAGGGGGCAGGTTGGCTACACCTTC	CASSSGRGQVGYTF